The rows below give T cell receptor beta chains drawn from one sample of a study of vaccination and CD4 T cells after COVID-19. Their antigens are not known. Via MiXCR, TCRdb re-called the PCR reads, giving one row per CDR3 protein. The repertoire holds approximately 7,600 distinct CDR3 sequences, 50% seen once, with approximately 25% in the top ten. Sequenced: CD4+ T cells from blood, cultured in vitro. The receptors originated from a human donor in good health. Each CDR3 is given with its conserved first and last residue. Size is stated for part of the rows, as once, few or many counts, or as a class when the clone is expanded.

j_call clone_size cdr3_length v_call cdr3_aa
TRBJ2-6 NA 19 TRBV6-5 CASSYSLGGLSSGANVLTF
TRBJ1-3 NA 11 TRBV7-6 CASSSGNTIYF
TRBJ2-2 NA 15 TRBV12-3/TRBV12-4 CASTGTAPKKGELFF
TRBJ2-2 few 12 TRBV20-1 CSAGVFGRELFF
TRBJ1-1 NA 15 TRBV19 CASSIWAAMNTEAFF
TRBJ1-5 NA 12 TRBV20-1 CSAGDSNQPQHF
TRBJ2-3 few 15 TRBV20-1 CSARKPGGRVDTQYF
TRBJ1-3 few 15 TRBV7-9 CASSLPLRLGNTIYF
TRBJ1-1 few 11 TRBV6-1 CASIGTGEAFF
TRBJ2-5 few 15 TRBV20-1 CSASETSGREETQYF
TRBJ2-5 NA 19 TRBV7-2 CASSLTRPWGGGAGETQYF
TRBJ1-2 NA 13 TRBV7-6 CASSFSGGYGYTF
TRBJ1-1 NA 11 TRBV2 CASSGDTEAFF
TRBJ2-1 NA 15 TRBV4-1 CASSPVSGGAGEQFF
TRBJ2-3 few 14 TRBV2 CASTSGGLTDTQYF
TRBJ2-7 few 14 TRBV7-2 CASSLVWSVYEQYF
TRBJ1-6 few 15 TRBV7-2 CASSLGAGAGSPLHF
TRBJ2-1 once 18 TRBV15 CATSSRTSGGTHRYEQFF
TRBJ2-7 NA 11 TRBV6-2/TRBV6-3 CARTGTPEQYF
TRBJ1-1 NA 15 TRBV28 CASSFGFQGSAEAFF
TRBJ1-6 few 13 TRBV20-1 CSARGRVDSPLHF
TRBJ1-5 NA 14 TRBV5-4 CASSKGGEDQPQHF
TRBJ2-4 NA 13 TRBV30 CAWSGQSVDIQYF
TRBJ2-2 medium-sized 16 TRBV25-1 CASSARGGLSTGELFF
TRBJ2-1 few 14 TRBV7-6 CASSLRTDGNEQFF
TRBJ1-6 few 15 TRBV27 CASSFLGPNNSPLHF
TRBJ1-1 NA 15 TRBV6-5 CASSYAGGRTFEAFF
TRBJ1-5 NA 13 TRBV2 CASSGYSNQPQHF
TRBJ2-7 NA 17 TRBV21-1 CASSKTAKGLNGYEQYF
TRBJ1-1 NA 15 TRBV20-1 CSARPPGGRGTEAFF
TRBJ1-1 few 11 TRBV7-2 CASSLAEEAFF
TRBJ2-3 NA 14 TRBV19 CASSIAPDTDTQYF
TRBJ1-3 few 15 TRBV7-2 CASSLAAGGGNTIYF
TRBJ1-2 NA 14 TRBV6-2/TRBV6-3 CASSSSSGIGGYTF
TRBJ2-7 NA 13 TRBV19 CASTKRGRSEQYF
TRBJ1-1 once 18 TRBV19 CASSIAGTGVGGFAEAFF
TRBJ2-1 NA 15 TRBV6-4 CASSVSSGTYNEQFF
TRBJ1-2 NA 12 TRBV29-1 CSVFVGADGYTF
TRBJ1-1 few 15 TRBV18 CASSLKQGVDTEAFF